The table lists the clone carrying this TCR beta chain with a few counts. The antigen is unknown. Other DNA sequences in the sample encode the same CDR3. The source of the sample is a study of T cell responses to AZD1222 COVID-19 vaccine. The assay was immunoSEQ multiplex PCR, and TCRdb's table has in-frame clones only and misses some. Of 90,000 to 120,000 clones in the sample, around nine tenths were seen once. The V gene end was trimmed by 6 bases and the J gene end by 4 bases; junction bases not matched to a gene: 4. Per germline, CDR1 LGHDT and CDR2 YNNKEL (reference sequence). The CDR3 totals 14 residues. Study-wide points: Every sample of the repertoires postdated the peak T cell response.

This sequence originates from an adult who received the AZD1222 COVID-19 vaccine. This sequence joins TRBV3-1 (or the pseudogene TRBV3-2) and TRBJ1-5; 9 positions match TRBD1. Sample: peripheral blood, taken 28 days after the second AZD1222 dose. The CDR3 here is CASSPTGGNQPQHF. For the CDR3, the DNA is TGTGCCAGCAGTCCGACAGGGGGAAATCAGCCCCAGCATTTT.